Shown below are 21 T cell receptor beta chains from a single sample sequenced in a study of T cell responses to AZD1222 COVID-19 vaccine. Repertoires were generated with immunoSEQ multiplex PCR, while TCRdb's copy carries only in-frame clones and drops some. This repertoire shows fewer than 150,000 clones, about 90% found once; its top ten account for 14%. Specimen: peripheral blood, collected on day 0 of AZD1222 vaccination. The receptors were sampled from an adult in good health.

CDR3 sequence reads: CSVRGRETQYF. In DNA form, the CDR3 reads TGCAGTGTCCGGGGCCGCGAGACCCAGTACTTC. The chain links TRBV20-1 to TRBJ2-5; possibly TRBD1 or TRBD2 for D (5 bases each). The CDR3 contains 11 residues. From germline, CDR1 is DFQATT and CDR2 SNEGSKA (reference sequence). The ends were cut back, 7 bases at V and 5 bases at J, with 11 bases in the middle.

The chain employs TRBV28 and TRBJ1-6, with unresolved D. CDR3 length equals 15 residues. Germline V gives CDR1 MDHEN, CDR2 SYDVKM. The ends were cut back, 3 bases at V and 2 bases at J, with 8 bases in the middle. CDR3 coding DNA: TGTGCCAGCAGTTTGGGCCTCGCCTATAATTCACCCCTCCACTTT. It translates to CASSLGLAYNSPLHF.

This clone showed up just once. This rearrangement joins TRBV12-5 to TRBJ1-5; D gene uncertain. CDR1 is LGHNT, CDR2 FRNRAP, per germline. The CDR3 sequence is 12 residues long. The V and J ends lost 4 bases and 8 bases respectively, with 9 bases between them. This CDR3 is CASGSPAKPQHF. The CDR3 region has the DNA TGTGCTAGTGGTTCCCCTGCAAAGCCCCAGCATTTT.

V gene TRBV5-1 combines with J gene TRBJ1-4; 8 positions match TRBD1. V was clipped by 2 bases and J by 4 bases; unmatched bases: 4. CDR3 size: 15 residues. The germline gives CDR1 SGHRS, CDR2 YFSETQ. CDR3 DNA: TGCGCCAGCAGCTTTGGACAGGGCAGTAATGAAAAACTGTTTTTT. Amino acids: CASSFGQGSNEKLFF.

The J gene is TRBJ1-1, the V gene TRBV19; no definite D call. This CDR3 contains 15 residues. The V end lost 3 bases, the J end lost 1 base, and 12 bases lay between the germline ends. Looked up from germline, CDR1 is LNHDA and CDR2 is SQIVND (reference sequence). The CDR3 here is CASSMGGGPNTEAFF. CDR3 in DNA: TGTGCCAGTAGTATGGGTGGCGGACCGAACACTGAAGCTTTCTTT.

This chain joins TRBV7-2 and TRBJ2-1, with TRBD2 identical over 7 bases. Losses at the gene ends were 3 bases for V and 9 bases for J; bases not matched to a gene: 8. CDR3 size: 14 residues. Per the germline V gene, CDR1 is SGHTA and CDR2 is FQGNSA. The CDR3 DNA sequence: TGTGCCAGCAGCTTTACTAGCGATCGCGTTGAGCAGTTCTTC. Amino acids: CASSFTSDRVEQFF.

This chain connects TRBV7-9 to TRBJ2-3; D might be TRBD1 (5 bases). This CDR3 is 17 amino acids long. With 2 bases removed from V and 5 bases from J, the gap between germline ends came to 20 bases. Germline values: CDR1 SEHNR, CDR2 FQNEAQ (reference sequence). The chain's CDR3 is CASSLRGSGQTRDTQYF. The CDR3 coding sequence is TGTGCCAGCAGCTTAAGAGGTTCAGGGCAAACGCGAGATACGCAGTATTTT. The full variable domain, completed using reference TRBV7-9 and TRBJ2-3, is DTGVSQNPRHKITKRGQNVTFRCDPISEHNRLYWYRQTLGQGPEFLTYFQNEAQLEKSRLLSDRFSAERPKGSFSTLEIQRTEQGDSAMYLCASSLRGSGQTRDTQYFGPGTRLTVL.

The chain combines TRBV7-8 with TRBJ1-4; 9 bases fit TRBD1. The CDR3 spans 17 residues. The germline gives CDR1 SGHVS, CDR2 FQNEAQ. J lost 6 bases, V lost 1 base, and 9 bases had no gene match. Written as DNA, the CDR3 is TGTGCCAGCAGCTTAGGCTTCCCGGGACAGGGATATGAAAAACTGTTTTTT. Its protein product is CASSLGFPGQGYEKLFF.

V and J are TRBV12-3 or TRBV12-4 and TRBJ1-2; the D is unclear. Trimming cost V 6 bases and J 2 bases, with 10 bases left between them. The CDR3 loop spans 13 amino acids. The CDR3: CASRSSGNYGYTF. In nucleotides, the CDR3 is TGTGCCAGCAGGTCGAGCGGGAACTATGGCTACACCTTC.

This clone is labeled medium-sized. V is TRBV23-1 and J is TRBJ1-1; no definite D call. TRBV23-1 is an open reading frame, and its role is uncertain. Trimming removed 8 bases at V and 2 bases at J, with 9 bases between. This CDR3 comprises 12 residues. CDR3 bases: TGCGCCAGCGGGAACATCAACACTGAAGCTTTCTTT. The encoded protein is CASGNINTEAFF.

The chain combines TRBV27 with TRBJ2-1; D is unresolved. This CDR3 has 15 amino acids. Per germline, CDR1 MNHEY and CDR2 SMNVEV (reference sequence). V lost 1 base, J lost 6 bases, and 13 bases lay in between. The CDR3 loop is CASSLFMEIPNEQFF. The CDR3 DNA reads as TGTGCCAGCAGTTTATTCATGGAGATTCCCAATGAGCAGTTCTTC.

The CDR3 coding sequence is TGTGCCAGCAGCCCTGATCTTCGGCAGCCCCAGCATTTT. It encodes CASSPDLRQPQHF. This chain connects TRBV27 to TRBJ1-5, with D hard to call. Germline CDR1 reads MNHEY; CDR2 reads SMNVEV (reference sequence). V was clipped by 6 bases and J by 7 bases, with 13 bases between them. The CDR3 consists of 13 residues.

Points on this clone: The identical CDR3 is also encoded by other nucleotide sequences in the sample. CDR3 in amino acids: CASSWLETQYF. The CDR3 nucleotides read TGTGCCAGCAGTTGGTTAGAGACCCAGTACTTC. The gene calls are TRBV6-2 or TRBV6-3 and TRBJ2-5; D unclear. The CDR3 covers 11 residues. Germline V gene data show CDR1 as MNHEY and CDR2 as SVGEGT. The V end lost 4 bases, the J end lost 4 bases, and 4 bases lay between the germline ends.

This clone turned up a few times. This chain joins TRBV12-3 or TRBV12-4 and TRBJ2-2; D ambiguous. V was cut by 0 bases and J by 4 bases, with 3 bases left in between. This CDR3 comprises 13 residues. In nucleotides, the CDR3 is TGTGCCAGCAGTTTAGCCGGCACCGGGGAGCTGTTTTTT. Its protein is CASSLAGTGELFF.

The chain has TRBV9 and TRBJ2-3, with D possibly TRBD2 on 6 matching bases. The CDR3 length is 15 residues. Trimming removed 0 bases from V and 1 base from J, with 9 bases in between. Germline assignment: CDR1 SGDLS and CDR2 YYNGEE. The CDR3 bases are TGTGCCAGCAGCGTAGGACCGGGGGGCACAGATACGCAGTATTTT. Protein sequence: CASSVGPGGTDTQYF.

The chain has TRBV3-1 (or the pseudogene TRBV3-2) and TRBJ2-1; D call uncertain. Germline CDR1 LGHDT, CDR2 YNNKEL (reference sequence). V shed 1 base and J shed 4 bases, with 8 bases lying between them. CDR3 size: 14 residues. For the CDR3, the DNA is TGTGCCAGCAGCCAAGTGCAGTCTTACAATGAGCAGTTCTTC. Translation gives CASSQVQSYNEQFF.

The J gene is TRBJ1-3, the V gene TRBV28, with 8 bases aligning to TRBD1. The CDR3 contains 14 residues. Per germline, CDR1 MDHEN and CDR2 SYDVKM. After removal of 7 bases from V and 3 bases from J, the junction contained 5 bases not matched to a gene. Written as DNA, the CDR3 is TGTGCCAGCACTGCAGGGGGCTTTGGAAACACCATATATTTT. It translates to CASTAGGFGNTIYF. The whole variable domain, remainder taken from reference TRBV28 and TRBJ1-3, is DVKVTQSSRYLVKRTGEKVFLECVQDMDHENMFWYRQDPGLGLRLIYFSYDVKMKEKGDIPEGYSVSREKKERFSLILESASTNQTSMYLCASTAGGFGNTIYFGEGSWLTVV.

This chain links TRBV5-1 with TRBJ2-7, with a tentative D call TRBD1 (5 bases). This CDR3 region has 13 residues. Germline-derived CDR1 and CDR2 are SGHRS and YFSETQ. V shed 2 bases and J shed 5 bases, with 11 bases lying between them. CDR3 region: CASSLLQENEQYF. In nucleotides, the CDR3 is TGCGCCAGCAGCTTACTACAGGAGAACGAGCAGTACTTC.

V and J are TRBV7-2 and TRBJ1-2; D is ambiguous. V shed 5 bases and J shed 4 bases, with 11 bases lying between them. This CDR3 region has 13 residues. Per germline, CDR1 SGHTA and CDR2 FQGNSA. The CDR3 DNA reads TGTGCCAGCAGCCACGGAGGCAGCTATGGCTACACCTTC. Protein sequence: CASSHGGSYGYTF.

The chain joins TRBV10-1 to TRBJ2-1; a possible D gene is TRBD2 (5 bases). Trimming pared 6 bases from V and 12 bases from J, leaving 21 bases between. This CDR3 contains 14 residues. CDR1 and CDR2 from the germline V gene are WNHNN and SYGVQD (reference sequence). CDR3 protein: CASSTRTDNEGQFF. The CDR3 DNA follows: TGCGCCAGCAGCACGAGGACGGATAATGAGGGGCAGTTCTTC.

This rearrangement joins TRBV24-1 to TRBJ1-5; D is unclear. The CDR3 is made up of 14 amino acids. V lost 7 bases, J lost 5 bases, and 14 bases lay in between. Germline V CDR1 and CDR2: KGHDR, SFDVKD. The CDR3 loop reads CATSPGVKHQPQHF. DNA for the CDR3: TGTGCCACCAGCCCTGGGGTCAAGCATCAGCCCCAGCATTTT.